These T cell receptor beta chains were read from a single sample in a study of CD8+CD57+ T cells in acquired aplastic anemia. One entry per CDR3 protein, called by TCRdb with MiXCR from the reads. There are about 160,000 distinct CDR3 sequences in the sample; 45% to 55% occur only once, and over 25% lies in the top ten. The sample comprised sorted CD4+, CD8+, or CD8+CD57+ T cells (not recorded which) from PBMCs. The origin of the receptors is a human donor with aplastic anemia. Each CDR3 is given with its conserved first and last residue. The D gene is left open where the match is weak. A row's size may be missing; if present it is once, few, many or a size class.

clone_size d_call j_call v_call cdr3_aa cdr3_nt
once NA TRBJ2-5 TRBV15 CATSRPDSPETQYF TGTGCCACCAGCAGACCCGACAGCCCGGAGACCCAGTACTTC
NA TRBD2 TRBJ2-1 TRBV6-6 CASVPDRTSGTSYNEQFF TGTGCCAGCGTACCCGACAGGACTAGCGGAACTTCCTACAATGAGCAGTTCTTC
NA NA TRBJ2-1 TRBV24-1 CAASDPVSSYNERFF TGTGCCGCCAGTGACCCCGTGAGTTCCTACAATGAGCGGTTCTTC
NA NA TRBJ2-7 TRBV20-1 CSASRDTYEQYF TGCAGTGCAAGCCGGGACACCTACGAGCAGTACTTC
NA TRBD1 TRBJ2-1 TRBV2 CASSDTGGNYNEQFF TGTGCCAGCAGTGACACAGGGGGAAACTACAATGAGCAGTTCTTC
many TRBD1 TRBJ2-7 TRBV3-1 CASSPGTADYEQYF TGTGCCAGCAGCCCCGGGACAGCGGACTACGAGCAGTACTTC
many NA TRBJ1-3 TRBV6-1 CASSQTGSGNTIYF TGTGCCAGCAGCCAGACAGGTTCTGGAAACACCATATATTTT
few NA TRBJ2-3 TRBV9 CASGVGGLGTQYF TGTGCCAGCGGCGTAGGGGGGCTGGGTACGCAGTATTTT
many NA TRBJ1-4 TRBV2 CAINDQKEVEEKLFF TGTGCCATCAATGATCAGAAGGAGGTGGAAGAAAAACTGTTTTTT
many NA TRBJ1-4 TRBV5-5 CASLEGGKLFF TGTGCCAGCTTAGAGGGTGGAAAACTGTTTTTT
few NA TRBJ1-1 TRBV29-1 CSVRSRENTEAFF TGCAGCGTGAGGTCCAGGGAGAACACTGAAGCTTTCTTT